These T cell receptor beta chains were read from a single sample in a study of regulatory T cells in long-lasting Graves disease. TCRdb reanalysed the multiplex PCR reads using MiXCR and keeps one entry per CDR3 protein. The repertoire holds 620,000 or so distinct CDR3 sequences, with roughly 15% as singletons. This sample also belongs to another study, concerning T cells in Graves' hyperthyroidism and ophthalmopathy.

The input for sequencing was peripheral blood mononuclear cells (PBMCs), taken at new diagnosis, from a patient treated with antithyroid drugs. These receptors all come from a woman between 25 and 40 years old with Graves disease. Each CDR3 is given with its conserved first and last residue. The order of the fields is V gene, clone size, D gene, J gene, CDR3 DNA, CDR3 protein. The D gene is left open where the match is weak. The size of a clone is reported for some rows only, either as once, few or many, or as a class for expanded clones.

V: TRBV27; size: many; D: -; J: TRBJ2-3; DNA: TGTGCCAGCACCCCGACAGATAGCACAGATACGCAGTATTTT; CDR3: CASTPTDSTDTQYF
V: TRBV7-9; size: -; D: -; J: TRBJ1-1; DNA: TGTGCCAGCAGCTCCCCCTGGACAGTGAACACTGAAGCTTTCTTT; CDR3: CASSSPWTVNTEAFF
V: TRBV2; size: many; D: -; J: TRBJ1-5; DNA: TGTGCCAGCACCTACCTAGGGGGGGGCGGGCAGCCCCAGCATTTT; CDR3: CASTYLGGGGQPQHF
V: TRBV28; size: many; D: -; J: TRBJ2-2; DNA: TGTGCCAGCAGTTTAGGGGGGAAAGGAACCGGGGAGCTGTTTTTT; CDR3: CASSLGGKGTGELFF
V: TRBV7-9; size: -; D: TRBD1; J: TRBJ2-2; DNA: TGTGCCAGCAGCCGGCTACAGGGGGCCGGGGAGCTGTTTTTT; CDR3: CASSRLQGAGELFF
V: TRBV3-1; size: -; D: -; J: TRBJ2-2; DNA: TGTGCCAGCAGCCAATTCTCGACCGGGGAGCTGTTTTTT; CDR3: CASSQFSTGELFF
V: TRBV27; size: few; D: TRBD2; J: TRBJ2-7; DNA: TGTGCCAGCAGTTCTCCCCGCACTAGCGGGGGTTCTTACGAGCAGTACTTC; CDR3: CASSSPRTSGGSYEQYF
V: TRBV7-8; size: many; D: TRBD1; J: TRBJ1-4; DNA: TGTGCCAGCAGCCCGGGAAAGGACAGGGGCCGCGAAAAACTGTTTTTT; CDR3: CASSPGKDRGREKLFF
V: TRBV6-1; size: many; D: TRBD1; J: TRBJ1-2; DNA: TGTGCCAGCAGTGTCCGGGACAGGGAAACTGGCTACACCTTC; CDR3: CASSVRDRETGYTF
V: TRBV2; size: many; D: TRBD2; J: TRBJ2-7; DNA: TGTGCCAGCATCACGACTAGCGGGACCTACGAGCAGTACTTC; CDR3: CASITTSGTYEQYF
V: TRBV19; size: few; D: TRBD2; J: TRBJ2-5; DNA: TGTGCCACAAGCGGGAGGGAGACTAAAGAGACCCAGTACTTC; CDR3: CATSGRETKETQYF
V: TRBV19; size: -; D: TRBD1; J: TRBJ2-6; DNA: TGTGCCAGTAGTACCGACATTTGGGACAGGGAATTGTTAACTGGGGCCAACGTCCTGACTTTC; CDR3: CASSTDIWDRELLTGANVLTF
V: TRBV6-1; size: once; D: TRBD1; J: TRBJ2-3; DNA: TGTGCCAGTATTTCCGGGACAGGGGCAGATACGCAGTATTTT; CDR3: CASISGTGADTQYF
V: TRBV6-5; size: many; D: -; J: TRBJ2-3; DNA: TGTGCCAGCAGTTTCCGGACAGACTTCACAGATACGCAGTATTTT; CDR3: CASSFRTDFTDTQYF
V: TRBV10-3; size: -; D: TRBD1; J: TRBJ2-2; DNA: TGTGCCATCAGCGGACAGGGGGCCGGGGAGCTGTTTTTT; CDR3: CAISGQGAGELFF
V: TRBV28; size: -; D: TRBD2; J: TRBJ2-4; DNA: TGTGCCAGCACCGTTCGCGGGAGCGGGTTTAACATTCAGTACTTC; CDR3: CASTVRGSGFNIQYF
V: TRBV20-1; size: many; D: TRBD1; J: TRBJ1-4; DNA: TGCAGTGCTAGAGAAGGGACAGTCGGGGAAAAACTGTTTTTT; CDR3: CSAREGTVGEKLFF
V: TRBV12-3/TRBV12-4; size: many; D: -; J: TRBJ2-1; DNA: TGTGCCAGCAGTGAGGACGCCTACGTTGGGCAGTTCTTC; CDR3: CASSEDAYVGQFF
V: TRBV7-9; size: few; D: -; J: TRBJ2-6; DNA: TGTGCCAGCATCCAACCTCAGGGGTCTGGGGCCAACGTCCTGACTTTC; CDR3: CASIQPQGSGANVLTF
V: TRBV7-9; size: many; D: -; J: TRBJ2-1; DNA: TGTGCCAGCAGCTTAGATAGCACCGAGAAGCAGTTCTTC; CDR3: CASSLDSTEKQFF
V: TRBV28; size: -; D: -; J: TRBJ2-7; DNA: TGTGCCAGCAGATCCTCCGGGACACAATTCTACGAGCAGTACTTC; CDR3: CASRSSGTQFYEQYF
V: TRBV7-9; size: many; D: -; J: TRBJ1-1; DNA: TGTGCCAGCAGCTTAGAGGGAAGAGTGAACACTGAAGCTTTCTTT; CDR3: CASSLEGRVNTEAFF
V: TRBV28; size: many; D: -; J: TRBJ2-3; DNA: TGTGCCAGCAGCCTCCCCAGGGGAGGCTCAGATACGCAGTATTTT; CDR3: CASSLPRGGSDTQYF